Detailed here is one T cell receptor (beta chain). The antigen this receptor binds is unknown. Per-base qualities were not stored, and no clone one base away is much larger. The data were obtained in a study of blood T cell repertoires in COVID-19 (dated by TCRdb to the early 2020s). Notes on the research overall: The collaborator samples originated in the United States, Italy and Spain and spanned the acute and convalescent phases of COVID-19. A freely available public database, intended as a resource for researchers studying the immune response to SARS-CoV-2, is where the repertoires were released. Samples were obtained from the ongoing ImmuneRACE study (first 160 participants) and from 950 to 1,500 subjects provided by 6 global collaborators. A de-identified subject ID, COVID-19 status, age in years and sex were almost always included in the sample metadata. HLA class I and class II types, where available, came from metadata supplied by the sample provider rather than from assay-based typing. The material from the prospective study consisted of cDNA or gDNA derived from T cells, B-cell-depleted T cells, or PBMCs. Deeply sampled blood TCRbeta repertoires from subjects exposed to, actively infected with, or recovered from COVID-19 were included in the dataset. What the research found in general, with its limitations: The quantity of clinical and demographic metadata differed by source and by participant and was supplied without curation.

TCRbeta CDR3 regions were amplified from genomic DNA by means of the immunoSEQ Assay, a bias-controlled multiplex PCR. On the authors' methods: The number of nucleated cells in each sample was estimated from the amplification of reference gene primers within the assay. To quantify the absolute abundance of each unique TCRbeta CDR3 rearrangement, sequence reads were collapsed and filtered. For each sample, productive Simpson clonality was calculated as the square root of Simpson's diversity index across productive rearrangements. TCRdb provides this immuneACCESS table in a form limited to in-frame rearrangements. Some clones are lacking; in checked studies, under half of them reflect an unresolved V gene, and why the rest are absent is not known. V, J and clone size reflect that table, while D and trimming were determined from the DNA. The sample table lists just over 300,000 clones, around 87% of them with a count of one. About 2.5% of the sample comes from the top ten.

Whole blood was collected in K2EDTA tubes by collaborating institutions according to the institutions' own protocols. For TCRbeta analysis, collaborator samples were shipped as frozen whole blood, as isolated PBMCs, or as DNA extracted from either sample type. Sequences were obtained from peripheral blood. This clonotype was sampled from a man aged 18 to 30 with active or convalescent COVID-19.

In nucleotides, the sequence is TGTGCCAGCAGCTTAGAGGGACTAGCGGGGGGGTCCAGCACAGATACGCAGTATTTT. Its protein is CASSLEGLAGGSSTDTQYF. Here the chain combines TRBV7-2 and TRBJ2-3; a stretch of 16 junction bases matches TRBD2. Measured from the cysteine to the phenylalanine, the CDR3 is 19 residues long. This entry keeps only the CDR3 DNA: 57 bases, framed from base 1. CDR1 SGHTA and CDR2 FQGNSA are derived from the germline V gene. Trimmed from V: 1 base; trimmed from J: 0 bases; junction bases lacking a gene match: 4.